The 16 T cell receptor beta chains below all came from one sample that was sequenced in a study of T-cell memory formation after mild COVID-19. One entry per CDR3 protein results from TCRdb running MiXCR on the 5' RACE reads. This repertoire shows 250,000 to 350,000 distinct CDR3 sequences, approximately 19% found once; its top ten account for 21%. Material for sequencing was PBMCs or a T cell subset sorted from them (not recorded which). The receptor source for this set is a man aged 18 to 29 who had mild COVID-19 (a few samples of this study predate the infection). Cell type and time point are not known.

The chain recombines TRBV7-6 with TRBJ1-5; unclear D gene. This CDR3 has 15 amino acids. Trimming removed 2 bases from V and 1 base from J, with 9 bases in between. The germline V gene encodes CDR1 SGHVS and CDR2 FNYEAQ. The CDR3 DNA reads TGTGCCAGCAGCTTAACGCCAGGCAGCAATCAGCCCCAGCATTTT. This sequence encodes CASSLTPGSNQPQHF. Together with reference TRBV7-6 and TRBJ1-5, the CDR3 gives the full variable domain: GAGVSQSPRYKVTKRGQDVALRCDPISGHVSLYWYRQALGQGPEFLTYFNYEAQQDKSGLPNDRFSAERPEGSISTLTIQRTEQRDSAMYRCASSLTPGSNQPQHFGDGTRLSIL.

This clonotype was found many times. The chain employs TRBV12-3 or TRBV12-4 and TRBJ2-7; TRBD2 matches 7 bases. The CDR3 loop spans 14 amino acids. V gave up 6 bases and J gave up 5 bases; unmatched junction bases: 10. The CDR3 sequence: CASSPRNGGNEQYF. CDR3 nucleotides: TGTGCCAGCAGCCCCAGAAACGGGGGGAACGAGCAGTACTTC.

The CDR3 sequence: CASSNRDRQPQHF. In nucleotides, the CDR3 is TGTGCCAGCTCGAACAGGGACCGACAGCCCCAGCATTTT. This sequence joins TRBV18 and TRBJ1-5; D is possibly TRBD1 (6 bases). This CDR3 spans 13 amino acids. The V and J ends lost 6 bases and 7 bases respectively, with 13 bases between them. Looked up from germline, CDR1 is KGHSH and CDR2 is LQKENI. Full variable domain (rest looked up from reference TRBV18 and TRBJ1-5): NAGVMQNPRHLVRRRGQEARLRCSPMKGHSHVYWYRQLPEEGLKFMVYLQKENIIDESGMPKERFSAEFPKEGPSILRIQQVVRGDSAAYFCASSNRDRQPQHFGDGTRLSIL.

The chain employs TRBV5-1 and TRBJ2-2; no clear D. Germline-derived CDR1 and CDR2 are SGHRS and YFSETQ. This CDR3 contains 16 residues. The V and J ends lost 4 bases and 5 bases respectively, with 18 bases between them. The CDR3 loop reads CASSQNGPTQTGELFF. CDR3 DNA sequence: TGCGCCAGCAGCCAGAATGGACCGACGCAAACCGGGGAGCTGTTTTTT.

Only a few counts were recorded for this clonotype. The V gene is TRBV29-1, the J gene TRBJ1-2; 7 bases are a match to TRBD1. The V and J ends lost 2 bases and 7 bases, in that order; junction bases with no gene match: 7. The CDR3 loop spans 13 amino acids. Germline V lookup: CDR1 SQVTM, CDR2 ANQGSEA. The CDR3 loop reads CSVEKTGNGGYTF. CDR3 DNA sequence: TGCAGCGTTGAAAAGACAGGGAACGGTGGCTACACCTTC.

This clonotype was recorded a few times. This chain uses TRBV20-1 with TRBJ2-1; TRBD1 is a possible D gene (6 bases). V was shortened by 0 bases and J by 7 bases, with 13 bases between the two germline ends. The germline gives CDR1 DFQATT, CDR2 SNEGSKA (reference sequence). The CDR3 runs 14 residues. CDR3 region: CSARDPDSRNEQFF. The CDR3 DNA reads as TGCAGTGCTAGAGATCCGGACAGTAGGAATGAGCAGTTCTTC.

This clonotype was detected a few times. The gene calls are TRBV29-1 and TRBJ1-3; D is undetermined. The CDR3 is 16 amino acids. CDR1 SQVTM and CDR2 ANQGSEA come from the germline V gene. V was cut by 4 bases and J by 0 bases, with 16 bases left in between. The CDR3 protein is CSVAHQQSSSGNTIYF. CDR3 nucleotide sequence: TGCAGCGTTGCTCATCAACAGTCGAGCTCTGGAAACACCATATATTTT.

This chain joins TRBV6-2 or TRBV6-3 and TRBJ2-5; TRBD2 aligns across 7 bases. Per germline, CDR1 MNHEY and CDR2 SVGEGT. The CDR3 totals 11 residues. J lost 7 bases, V lost 11 bases, and 7 bases had no gene match. The CDR3 nucleotides are TGTGCCGCCCGCCGCGGGGGGACCCAGTACTTC. Protein sequence: CAARRGGTQYF.

The chain recombines TRBV5-1 with TRBJ1-2; 7 bases map to TRBD1. V dropped 2 bases and J dropped 8; count of bases not matched to a gene: 9. Germline assignment: CDR1 SGHRS and CDR2 YFSETQ. The CDR3 is 14 residues long. CDR3 nucleotide sequence: TGCGCCAGCAGCTTAGCCGGACAGGCCCTAGGCTACACCTTC. Its translation: CASSLAGQALGYTF.

The chain has TRBV6-1 and TRBJ1-5; D is ambiguous. Deletions cut 2 bases from V and 3 bases from J, with 8 bases between. Germline CDR1 reads MNHNS; CDR2 reads SASEGT. This CDR3 is 14 amino acids long. The CDR3 here is CASSEFTNNQPQHF. The CDR3 region has the DNA TGTGCCAGCAGTGAATTCACAAACAATCAGCCCCAGCATTTT.

The rearrangement joins TRBV4-1 to TRBJ2-1, with 11 nucleotides matching TRBD2. Unmatched junction bases numbered 12, after V lost 3 bases and J lost 8 bases. The CDR3 is 17 amino acids. From germline, CDR1 is MGHRA and CDR2 YSYEKL. In DNA, the CDR3 is TGCGCCAGCAGCCACCGTAGCGGGGGGGATTGGGTCGATGAGCAGTTCTTC. Protein: CASSHRSGGDWVDEQFF.

This clonotype has only a few counts. This chain uses TRBV20-1 with TRBJ2-2; D is possibly TRBD1 or TRBD2 (7 bases each). The CDR3 loop spans 17 amino acids. Germline assignment: CDR1 DFQATT and CDR2 SNEGSKA (reference sequence). V was pared by 6 bases and J by 2 bases, with 22 bases between. CDR3 sequence: CSAADREDRINTGELFF. The CDR3 coding sequence is TGCAGTGCCGCCGACCGGGAGGACAGGATAAACACCGGGGAGCTGTTTTTT.

This clonotype was detected a few times. The rearrangement links TRBV7-9 to TRBJ2-2; TRBD1 might be the D (5 bases). CDR1 and CDR2 from the germline V gene are SEHNR and FQNEAQ (reference sequence). V was shortened by 3 bases and J by 4 bases, with 6 bases between the two germline ends. There are 13 residues in the CDR3. The chain's CDR3 is CASSFTGTGELFF. In nucleotides, the CDR3 is TGTGCCAGCAGCTTTACAGGCACCGGGGAGCTGTTTTTT.

DNA for the CDR3: TGTGCCAGCTCACCGCAGGGAACATACATGGAGACATATAATTCACCCCTCCACTTT. This codes for CASSPQGTYMETYNSPLHF. The rearrangement uses TRBV18 and TRBJ1-6; a possible D gene is TRBD1 (5 bases). This CDR3 has 19 residues. The V gene's germline CDR1 is KGHSH and CDR2 LQKENI. V lost 3 bases to trimming and J lost 4 bases, with 22 bases between them.

This clonotype came up a few times. The chain uses TRBV7-9 and TRBJ1-5; no definite D call. The CDR3 has 12 amino acids. In germline, CDR1 is SEHNR, CDR2 FQNEAQ (reference sequence). The CDR3 DNA reads as TGTGCTAGTGGGCCCGAAAATCAGCCCCAGCATTTT. Amino acids: CASGPENQPQHF.

Only a few counts were recorded for this clonotype. The rearrangement joins TRBV6-5 to TRBJ2-1; D unclear. Trimming removed 5 bases at V and 4 bases at J, with 15 bases between. The CDR3 has 15 residues. Per germline, CDR1 MNHEY and CDR2 SVGAGI. Here the CDR3 reads CASSDPLKGYNEQFF. In nucleotides, the CDR3 is TGTGCCAGCAGTGACCCACTTAAGGGTTACAATGAGCAGTTCTTC.